The TCR beta chain under discussion was sequenced for a study of T-cell reconstitution after alpha-beta-depleted transplantation in children. Overall study results and limits: At day 60, the high TCRbeta diversity found in some patients originated from recipient T cells and thymic progenitors that had survived.

The TCRbeta library incorporated unique molecular identifiers. Via MiXCR, TCRdb re-called the PCR reads, giving one row per CDR3 protein. The sample includes around 190,000 distinct CDR3 sequences, around 7% of them seen just once. The CDR3 consists of 15 residues. CDR1 is SGHRS and CDR2 is YFSETQ in the germline V gene. V shed 0 bases and J 5 bases; nucleotides not matched to a gene: 6. This clonotype was seen many times. Its antigen is undetermined. This sequence joins TRBV5-1 and TRBJ2-7, with 9 bases lining up with TRBD1. The receptor was derived from a boy under 10 years old with acute lymphoblastic leukemia, due to receive a stem cell transplant. Source: PBMCs, taken before TCRalphabeta/CD19-depleted stem cell transplant. The CDR3 DNA reads TGCGCCAGCAGCTTGGTGGGGACAGGGTTAAACGAGCAGTACTTC. It encodes CASSLVGTGLNEQYF.